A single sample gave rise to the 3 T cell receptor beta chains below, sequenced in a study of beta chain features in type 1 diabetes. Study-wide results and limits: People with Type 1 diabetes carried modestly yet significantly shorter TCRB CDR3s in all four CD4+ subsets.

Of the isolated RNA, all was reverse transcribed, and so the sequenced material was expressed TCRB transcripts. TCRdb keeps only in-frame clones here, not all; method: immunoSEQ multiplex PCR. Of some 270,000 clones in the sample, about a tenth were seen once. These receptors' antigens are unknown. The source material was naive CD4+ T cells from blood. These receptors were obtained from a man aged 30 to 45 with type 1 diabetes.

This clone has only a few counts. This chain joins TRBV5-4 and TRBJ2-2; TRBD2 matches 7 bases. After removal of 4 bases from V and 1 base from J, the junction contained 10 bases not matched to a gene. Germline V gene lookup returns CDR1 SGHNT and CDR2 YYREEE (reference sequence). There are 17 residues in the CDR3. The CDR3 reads CASSLVSAGVNTGELFF. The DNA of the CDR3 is TGTGCCAGCAGCCTGGTCTCTGCGGGGGTGAACACCGGGGAGCTGTTTTTT.

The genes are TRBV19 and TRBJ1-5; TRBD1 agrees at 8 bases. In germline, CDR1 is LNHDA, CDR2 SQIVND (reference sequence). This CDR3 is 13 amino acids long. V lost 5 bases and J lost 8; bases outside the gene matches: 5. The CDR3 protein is CASSGQGGEPQHF. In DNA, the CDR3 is TGTGCCAGTAGTGGACAGGGAGGGGAGCCCCAGCATTTT. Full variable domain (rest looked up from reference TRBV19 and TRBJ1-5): DGGITQSPKYLFRKEGQNVTLSCEQNLNHDAMYWYRQDPGQGLRLIYYSQIVNDFQKGDIAEGYSVSREKKESFPLTVTSAQKNPTAFYLCASSGQGGEPQHFGDGTRLSIL.

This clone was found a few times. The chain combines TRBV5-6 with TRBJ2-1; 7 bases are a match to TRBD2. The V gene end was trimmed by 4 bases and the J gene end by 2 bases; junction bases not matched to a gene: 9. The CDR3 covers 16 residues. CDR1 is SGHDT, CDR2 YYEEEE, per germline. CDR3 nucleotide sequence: TGTGCCAGCAGCCCTCTGGCGGGGGTAACCTACAATGAGCAGTTCTTC. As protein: CASSPLAGVTYNEQFF.